The source of this T cell receptor (beta chain) is a study of vaccination and CD4 T cells after COVID-19. This clonotype was observed a few times. Antigen unknown. CDR3 length: 18 residues. Trimming left V 3 bases short and J 4 bases short, with 24 bases between. CDR1 is MDHEN, CDR2 SYDVKM, per germline. At the Johns Hopkins FTIC core, DNA taken from cultured CD4+ T cells was sequenced by way of the Oncomine TCR Beta short-read assay. Each CDR3 protein is one row after TCRdb ran MiXCR on the PCR reads. The data contain approximately 24,000 distinct CDR3 sequences, 28% of them singletons. Indicated time point: late sampling 161 to 241 days after vaccination in three convalescent patients. The treatment: 10-day PBMC culture with coronavirus spike peptide pools or control peptides (ViraFEST assay).

This TCR was sampled from a human donor who had recovered from COVID-19. Sequencing was performed on CD4+ T cells from blood, cultured in vitro, taken about 7 months after SARS-CoV-2 vaccination. The rearrangement links TRBV28 to TRBJ2-5; weak D call: TRBD1 (8 bases). CDR3 in amino acids: CASSFSQGGLVGGETQYF. DNA for the CDR3: TGTGCCAGCAGTTTTTCACAGGGGGGGCTGGTTGGCGGAGAGACCCAGTACTTC. Full variable domain (rest looked up from reference TRBV28 and TRBJ2-5): DVKVTQSSRYLVKRTGEKVFLECVQDMDHENMFWYRQDPGLGLRLIYFSYDVKMKEKGDIPEGYSVSREKKERFSLILESASTNQTSMYLCASSFSQGGLVGGETQYFGPGTRLLVL.